This entry features one TCR beta chain sequence. This sample is drawn from a study of blood T cell repertoires in COVID-19. At the level of the study: Researchers got acute and convalescent COVID-19 samples from the United States, Italy and Spain.

CDR3 length: 15 residues. Germline CDR1 LGHNA, CDR2 YNFKEQ. After removal of 0 bases from V and 8 bases from J, the junction contained 4 bases not matched to a gene. Original methodology: Estimation of nucleated cell counts relied on the amplification of reference gene primers. Some clones are missing from TCRdb's copy, which holds only in-frame ones; the method was immunoSEQ multiplex PCR. V, J and clone size derive from that table, while D and trimming were established from the DNA sequence. The repertoire holds 350,000 to 400,000 clones, with almost 90% as singletons. This TCR was recovered from a man aged 18 to 29 with active or convalescent COVID-19. The V and J genes are TRBV4-2 and TRBJ1-6, with TRBD1 matching over 7 bases. What was sequenced was peripheral blood. This CDR3 is CASSQDPRGDSPLHF. The CDR3 nucleotides are TGTGCCAGCAGCCAAGATCCCAGGGGGGATTCACCCCTCCACTTT.